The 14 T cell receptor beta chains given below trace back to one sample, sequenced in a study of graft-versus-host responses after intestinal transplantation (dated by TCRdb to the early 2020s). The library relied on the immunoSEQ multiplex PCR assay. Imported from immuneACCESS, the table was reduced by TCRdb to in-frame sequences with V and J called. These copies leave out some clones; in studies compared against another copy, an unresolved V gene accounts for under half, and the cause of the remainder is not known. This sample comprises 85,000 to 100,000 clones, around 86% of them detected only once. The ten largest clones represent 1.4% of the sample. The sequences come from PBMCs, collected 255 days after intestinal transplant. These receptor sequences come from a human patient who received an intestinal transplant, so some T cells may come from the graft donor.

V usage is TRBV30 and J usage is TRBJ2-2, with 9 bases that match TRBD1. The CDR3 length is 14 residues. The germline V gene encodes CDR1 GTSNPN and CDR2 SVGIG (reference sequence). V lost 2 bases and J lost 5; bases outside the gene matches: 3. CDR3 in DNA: TGTGCCTGGAGTTCCGGGACAGGGACCGGGGAGCTGTTTTTT. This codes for CAWSSGTGTGELFF.

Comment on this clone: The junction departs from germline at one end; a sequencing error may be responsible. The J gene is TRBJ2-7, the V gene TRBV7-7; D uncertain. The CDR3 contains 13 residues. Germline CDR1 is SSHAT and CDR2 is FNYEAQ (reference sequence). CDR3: CASSPGSGYEQYF. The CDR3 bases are TGTGCTAGCAGCCCCGGGTCGGGCTACGAGCAGTACTTC.

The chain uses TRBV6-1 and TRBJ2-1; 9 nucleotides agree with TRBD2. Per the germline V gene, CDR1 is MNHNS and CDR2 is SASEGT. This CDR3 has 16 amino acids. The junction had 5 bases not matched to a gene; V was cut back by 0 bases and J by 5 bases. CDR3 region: CASSEAWRGGHNEQFF. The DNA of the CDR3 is TGTGCCAGCAGTGAAGCGTGGCGGGGGGGCCACAATGAGCAGTTCTTC.

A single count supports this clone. CDR3 nucleotide sequence: TGCGCCAGCAGCCAATCCGGGGCTTCGCCCTACAATGAGCAGTTCTTC. This encodes CASSQSGASPYNEQFF. V gene TRBV4-1 combines with J gene TRBJ2-1, with D possibly called TRBD1 or TRBD2 (5 bases each). V shed 2 bases and J shed 2 bases, with 13 bases lying between them. In germline, CDR1 is MGHRA, CDR2 YSYEKL. The CDR3 has 16 amino acids.

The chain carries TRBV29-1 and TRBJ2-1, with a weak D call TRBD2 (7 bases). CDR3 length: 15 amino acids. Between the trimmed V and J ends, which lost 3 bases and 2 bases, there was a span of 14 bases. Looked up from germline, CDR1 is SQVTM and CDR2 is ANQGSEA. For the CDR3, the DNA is TGCAGCGTTGAGGGGGGGCTAGCGGCCTACAATGAGCAGTTCTTC. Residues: CSVEGGLAAYNEQFF.

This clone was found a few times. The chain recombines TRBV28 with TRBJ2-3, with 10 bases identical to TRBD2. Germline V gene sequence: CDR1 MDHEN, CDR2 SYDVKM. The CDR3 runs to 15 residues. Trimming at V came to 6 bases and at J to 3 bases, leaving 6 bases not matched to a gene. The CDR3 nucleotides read TGTGCCAGCAGGACGCTAGCGGGGGCAACAGATACGCAGTATTTT. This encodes CASRTLAGATDTQYF.

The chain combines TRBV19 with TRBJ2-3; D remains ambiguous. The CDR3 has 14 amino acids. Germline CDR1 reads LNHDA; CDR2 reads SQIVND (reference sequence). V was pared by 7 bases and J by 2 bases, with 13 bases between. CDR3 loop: CASNIDPNTDTQYF. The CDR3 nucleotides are TGTGCCAGTAACATAGACCCGAACACAGATACGCAGTATTTT.

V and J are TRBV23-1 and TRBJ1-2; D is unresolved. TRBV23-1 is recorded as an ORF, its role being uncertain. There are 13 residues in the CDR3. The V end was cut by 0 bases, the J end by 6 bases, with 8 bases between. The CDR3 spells CASSQSGEDGYTF. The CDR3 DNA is TGCGCCAGCAGTCAATCCGGGGAGGATGGCTACACCTTC.

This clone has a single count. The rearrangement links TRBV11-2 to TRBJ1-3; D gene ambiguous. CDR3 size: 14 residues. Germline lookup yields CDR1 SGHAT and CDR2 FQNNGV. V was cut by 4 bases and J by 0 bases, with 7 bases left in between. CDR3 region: CASSSTLSGNTIYF. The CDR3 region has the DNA TGTGCCAGCAGCTCCACACTCTCTGGAAACACCATATATTTT. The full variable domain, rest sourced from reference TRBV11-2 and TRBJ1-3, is EAGVAQSPRYKIIEKRQSVAFWCNPISGHATLYWYQQILGQGPKLLIQFQNNGVVDDSQLPKDRFSAERLKGVDSTLKIQPAKLEDSAVYLCASSSTLSGNTIYFGEGSWLTVV.

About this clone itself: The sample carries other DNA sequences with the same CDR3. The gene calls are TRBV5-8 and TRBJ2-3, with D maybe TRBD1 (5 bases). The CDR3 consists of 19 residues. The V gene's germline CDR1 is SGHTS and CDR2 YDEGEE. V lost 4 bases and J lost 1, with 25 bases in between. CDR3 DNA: TGTGCCAGCAGCCCACTCCAGGACAACACCGTGGGTCGCACAGATACGCAGTATTTT. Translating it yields CASSPLQDNTVGRTDTQYF.

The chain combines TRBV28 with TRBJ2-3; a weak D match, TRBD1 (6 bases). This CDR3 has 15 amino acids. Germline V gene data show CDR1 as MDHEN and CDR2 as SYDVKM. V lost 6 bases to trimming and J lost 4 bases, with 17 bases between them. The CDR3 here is CASRPNRVFSDTQYF. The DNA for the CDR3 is TGTGCCAGCAGACCTAACAGGGTTTTCTCAGATACGCAGTATTTT. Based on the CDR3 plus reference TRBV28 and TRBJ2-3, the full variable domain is DVKVTQSSRYLVKRTGEKVFLECVQDMDHENMFWYRQDPGLGLRLIYFSYDVKMKEKGDIPEGYSVSREKKERFSLILESASTNQTSMYLCASRPNRVFSDTQYFGPGTRLTVL.

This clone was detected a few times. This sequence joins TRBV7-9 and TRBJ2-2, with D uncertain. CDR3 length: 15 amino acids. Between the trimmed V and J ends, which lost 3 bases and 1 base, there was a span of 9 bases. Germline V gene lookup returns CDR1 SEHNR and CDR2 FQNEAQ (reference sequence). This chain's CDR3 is CASSLGRWNTGELFF. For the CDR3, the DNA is TGTGCCAGCAGCTTGGGCAGATGGAACACCGGGGAGCTGTTTTTT.

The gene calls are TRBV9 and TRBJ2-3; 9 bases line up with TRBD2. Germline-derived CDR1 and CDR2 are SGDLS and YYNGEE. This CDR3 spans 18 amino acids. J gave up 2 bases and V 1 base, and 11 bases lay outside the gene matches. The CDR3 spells CASSVPAGGGLITDTQYF. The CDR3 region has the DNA TGTGCCAGCAGCGTACCAGCGGGGGGCGGATTGATCACAGATACGCAGTATTTT.

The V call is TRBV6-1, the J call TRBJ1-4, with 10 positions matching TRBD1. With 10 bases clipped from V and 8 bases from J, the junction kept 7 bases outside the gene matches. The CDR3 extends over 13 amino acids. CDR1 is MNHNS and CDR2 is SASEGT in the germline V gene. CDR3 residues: CATVRDRGEKLFF. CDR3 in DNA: TGTGCCACTGTCAGGGACAGGGGCGAAAAACTGTTTTTT.